This T cell receptor beta chain comes out of a study of cytomegalovirus exposure and HLA in healthy donors. General study findings and limits: According to reports, the classifier identified cytomegalovirus status with high specificity and sensitivity. The listing of roughly 160 TCR beta chains classed them as cytomegalovirus-associated. The study found most TCR sequences rare, yet found some public TCRs in many donors.

The CDR3 has 15 amino acids. CDR1 is SEHNR and CDR2 is FQNEAQ in the germline V gene (reference sequence). The germline V and J ends were trimmed by 1 base and 1 base, with 10 bases remaining between them. TCRdb keeps only in-frame clones here, not all; method: immunoSEQ multiplex PCR. The sample has over 200,000 clones, around 80% seen once; the top ten hold 11% to 15%. About this clone itself: Its antigen is undetermined.

Sequencing input: PBMCs. The V call is TRBV7-9, the J call TRBJ1-1; D unresolved. This sequence originates from a woman aged 25 to 39 in good health and CMV-seropositive. In DNA, the CDR3 is TGTGCCAGCAGCTTAGGATCAGGAAGGAACACTGAAGCTTTCTTT. This codes for CASSLGSGRNTEAFF.